These 11 T cell receptor beta chains originate from one sample sequenced in a study of T cell repertoires in aging, cancer and after chemotherapy. The template was genomic DNA from peripheral blood, not RNA. TRB rearrangements spanning V, D and J were amplified using mixed TRB-A/B primers. TCRdb reprocessed the multiplex PCR reads via MiXCR and lists one record per CDR3 protein. The data show around 5,100 distinct CDR3 sequences, around 27% seen once. The sample comprised blood. Every receptor here comes from a human donor with a solid tumor.

V usage is TRBV20-1 and J usage is TRBJ1-1; TRBD1 agrees at 7 bases. Trimming removed 3 bases from V and 4 bases from J; junction bases left unmatched: 2. The CDR3 runs 12 residues. The V gene's germline CDR1 is DFQATT and CDR2 SNEGSKA (reference sequence). The CDR3 spells CSAREGATEAFF. CDR3 sequence (DNA): TGCAGTGCTAGGGAGGGGGCCACTGAAGCTTTCTTT.

V gene TRBV5-4 combines with J gene TRBJ1-6; D may be TRBD1 (5 bases). CDR1 is SGHNT, CDR2 YYREEE, per germline (reference sequence). The germline V and J ends were trimmed by 2 bases and 5 bases, with 11 bases remaining between them. The CDR3 is made up of 15 amino acids. The DNA for the CDR3 is TGTGCCAGCAGCTTCACAACGGGGCATAATTCACCCCTCCACTTT. This sequence encodes CASSFTTGHNSPLHF.

By sample fraction, this clonotype is large. The J gene is TRBJ1-2, the V gene TRBV29-1; 8 bases are a match to TRBD1. The V and J ends lost 6 bases and 9 bases, in that order; junction bases with no gene match: 6. In germline, CDR1 is SQVTM, CDR2 ANQGSEA. The CDR3 spans 11 residues. The CDR3 DNA reads as TGCAGCGTAGGACAGGGTCGGAGCTACACCTTC. Translated, it gives CSVGQGRSYTF.

This clonotype has more than one count but fewer than ten. V usage is TRBV5-4 and J usage is TRBJ1-5, with no clear D. Germline CDR1 is SGHNT and CDR2 is YYREEE (reference sequence). V was shortened by 0 bases and J by 0 bases, with 7 bases between the two germline ends. The CDR3 loop spans 15 amino acids. Here the CDR3 DNA reads TGTGCCAGCAGCTTGGGTGGGAGTAGCAATCAGCCCCAGCATTTT. Translating it yields CASSLGGSSNQPQHF.

The V call is TRBV27, the J call TRBJ2-2; a weak D match, TRBD2 (7 bases). Germline CDR1 and CDR2: MNHEY and SMNVEV (reference sequence). The CDR3 consists of 14 residues. V lost 6 bases and J 6 bases, leaving 14 bases between the germline ends. The CDR3 reads CASSLGEGAGELFF. CDR3 nucleotides: TGTGCCAGCAGCTTAGGGGAGGGGGCCGGGGAGCTGTTTTTT.

This clonotype was observed a handful of times. The J gene is TRBJ2-1, the V gene TRBV6-5, with 10 nucleotides matching TRBD2. V lost 6 bases to trimming and J lost 12 bases; unmatched junction nucleotides: 26. This CDR3 is 19 amino acids long. CDR1 and CDR2 from the germline V gene are MNHEY and SVGAGI. CDR3 residues: CASSLRSGSTSGIRRGQFF. The CDR3 DNA is TGTGCCAGCAGCCTCCGTTCGGGATCTACTAGCGGGATTCGGCGGGGGCAGTTCTTC.

The chain employs TRBV19 and TRBJ1-4, with a tentative D call TRBD1 (5 bases). V was cut by 7 bases and J by 7 bases, with 19 bases left in between. The germline gives CDR1 LNHDA, CDR2 SQIVND (reference sequence). This CDR3 is 15 amino acids long. This CDR3 is CASKLPRDRGEKLFF. CDR3 coding DNA: TGTGCCAGTAAACTCCCGAGGGACCGAGGTGAAAAACTGTTTTTT.

This clonotype was recorded a few times. The genes are TRBV5-1 and TRBJ1-2, with 9 bases lining up with TRBD1. CDR1 SGHRS and CDR2 YFSETQ come from the germline V gene. The CDR3 is 15 amino acids. Trimming cost V 0 bases and J 4 bases; bases outside gene matches: 4. The CDR3: CASSLDSGQGYGYTF. CDR3 DNA: TGCGCCAGCAGCTTGGATTCGGGACAGGGCTATGGCTACACCTTC.

J is TRBJ2-3 and V is TRBV18, with 8 bases fitting TRBD2. After removal of 4 bases from V and 6 bases from J, the junction contained 9 bases not matched to a gene. Germline loops: CDR1 KGHSH, CDR2 LQKENI. This CDR3 comprises 15 residues. CDR3 residues: CASSLGRGAYDTQYF. The CDR3 DNA sequence: TGTGCCAGCTCACTCGGGCGGGGGGCATATGATACGCAGTATTTT.

This clonotype was observed a few times. One end of the junction varies from germline; a read error may be responsible. The V gene is TRBV5-1, the J gene TRBJ1-5; no clear D. CDR3 length: 14 residues. Germline V gene lookup returns CDR1 SGHRS and CDR2 YFSETQ. CDR3 sequence reads: CASSLAHDNQPQHF. The DNA for the CDR3 is TGTGCCAGCAGCTTGGCACACGACAATCAGCCCCAGCATTTT.

Judged by abundance, this clonotype is medium-sized. This rearrangement joins TRBV6-1 to TRBJ2-1; unclear D gene. The germline V gene has CDR1 MNHNS and CDR2 SASEGT. Deletions cut 11 bases from V and 0 bases from J, with 17 bases between. This CDR3 spans 15 amino acids. CDR3 region: CACNIERRSYNEQFF. CDR3 sequence (DNA): TGTGCCTGCAATATTGAACGTCGCTCCTACAATGAGCAGTTCTTC.